The rows below give T cell receptor beta chains drawn from one sample of a study of cytomegalovirus exposure and HLA in healthy donors. Assay: immunoSEQ multiplex PCR; the TCRdb copy retains only in-frame clones and omits some. The clone table shows around 64,000 clones, with the ten largest holding roughly 2.6%. The sequenced material came from PBMCs. Receptors originate from a female donor in good health and CMV-seropositive. CDR3s include the opening cysteine and the closing phenylalanine or tryptophan. A D gene is named only where the DNA matches it firmly.

V gene	D gene	CDR3 length	J gene	CDR3 protein	CDR3 DNA
TRBV7-9	NA	14	TRBJ2-3	CASSPSGSPDTQYF	TGTGCCAGCAGCCCTAGTGGGTCGCCGGATACGCAGTATTTT
TRBV18	NA	14	TRBJ1-5	CASSPRGSNQPQHF	TGTGCCAGCTCACCGCGGGGAAGCAATCAGCCCCAGCATTTT
TRBV11-2	NA	13	TRBJ2-1	CASSLVRFGEQFF	TGTGCCAGCAGCTTAGTCAGGTTCGGTGAGCAGTTCTTC
TRBV11-3	TRBD1	13	TRBJ2-7	CASSRQGVDEQYF	TGTGCCAGCAGCCGCCAGGGGGTCGACGAGCAGTACTTC
TRBV19	NA	13	TRBJ1-6	CASSQNLDSPLHF	TGTGCCAGTAGTCAGAATTTGGATTCACCCCTCCACTTT
TRBV6-1	TRBD2	14	TRBJ2-7	CASSEISGVYEQYF	TGTGCCAGCAGTGAGATTAGCGGGGTTTACGAGCAGTACTTC
TRBV4-1	NA	18	TRBJ2-2	CASSQERLGLGRTGELFF	TGCGCCAGCAGCCAAGAGCGATTGGGTCTAGGGAGGACCGGGGAGCTGTTTTTT
TRBV28	NA	13	TRBJ2-2	CASRQGWSGELFF	TGTGCCAGCAGGCAGGGATGGTCCGGGGAGCTGTTTTTT
TRBV28	TRBD1	14	TRBJ1-1	CASSPMDRVTEAFF	TGTGCCAGCAGTCCGATGGACAGGGTCACTGAAGCTTTCTTT
TRBV30	NA	13	TRBJ2-2	CAWTGMVTGELFF	TGTGCCTGGACAGGGATGGTCACCGGGGAGCTGTTTTTT
TRBV7-9	NA	15	TRBJ2-3	CASSLGGRSTDTQYF	TGTGCCAGCAGCTTGGGGGGACGGAGCACAGATACGCAGTATTTT
TRBV19	NA	13	TRBJ2-3	CASSRGNTDTQYF	TGTGCCAGTTCTAGAGGGAACACAGATACGCAGTATTTT
TRBV19	NA	13	TRBJ2-7	CASSPGSTYEQYF	TGTGCCAGTAGTCCGGGGTCAACCTACGAGCAGTACTTC
TRBV30	TRBD2	13	TRBJ2-7	CASRTAGGNEQYF	TGTGCCTCCCGTACAGCGGGAGGAAACGAGCAGTACTTC
TRBV4-1	TRBD2	19	TRBJ2-1	CASSALPPQAGLSNNEQFF	TGCGCCAGCAGCGCCCTTCCCCCTCAAGCGGGGCTGTCTAACAATGAGCAGTTCTTC
TRBV4-3	TRBD1	17	TRBJ1-2	CASSQDSDRGSDYGYTF	TGCGCCAGCAGCCAAGATTCGGACAGGGGGTCGGACTATGGCTACACCTTC
TRBV7-9	TRBD1	14	TRBJ2-7	CASSPGGPVGEQYF	TGTGCCAGCAGTCCAGGGGGCCCGGTGGGCGAGCAGTACTTC
TRBV6-1	TRBD1	15	TRBJ1-1	CASSGPTGRSAEAFF	TGTGCCAGCAGTGGCCCGACAGGGAGGAGCGCTGAAGCTTTCTTT
TRBV6-1	TRBD1	14	TRBJ1-2	CAGNPSTGGYGYTF	TGTGCCGGAAACCCTTCGACAGGGGGCTATGGCTACACCTTC
TRBV30	TRBD1	13	TRBJ2-2	CAWGGTGGGELFF	TGTGCCTGGGGGGGGACAGGCGGCGGGGAGCTGTTTTTT
TRBV29-1	NA	16	TRBJ2-6	CSVRTGVNSGANVLTF	TGCAGCGTTCGAACCGGGGTTAACTCTGGGGCCAACGTCCTGACTTTC
TRBV6-1	TRBD1	13	TRBJ2-7	CASFSGQAYEQYF	TGTGCCAGTTTCAGTGGACAGGCCTACGAGCAGTACTTC
TRBV6-5	NA	13	TRBJ2-1	CASRPGVGNEQFF	TGTGCCAGCAGGCCAGGGGTAGGGAATGAGCAGTTCTTC
TRBV7-9	NA	15	TRBJ2-7	CASSLEGHKAYEQYF	TGTGCCAGCAGCTTAGAGGGACACAAAGCCTACGAGCAGTACTTC
TRBV5-1	TRBD1	15	TRBJ2-3	CASSFAGTGTDTQYF	TGCGCCAGCAGCTTTGCCGGGACAGGCACAGATACGCAGTATTTT
TRBV6-1	NA	15	TRBJ2-1	CASSETAAAYNEQFF	TGTGCCAGCAGTGAAACCGCGGCAGCTTACAATGAGCAGTTCTTC
TRBV4-1	NA	14	TRBJ1-2	CASSQAGTNYGYTF	TGCGCCAGCAGCCAAGCCGGGACTAACTATGGCTACACCTTC
TRBV29-1	TRBD1	14	TRBJ2-7	CSVAHRDRVYEQYF	TGCAGCGTAGCCCACCGGGACAGGGTCTACGAGCAGTACTTC
TRBV18	TRBD1	14	TRBJ2-7	CASSPGTEDYEQYF	TGTGCCAGCTCACCAGGGACAGAGGACTACGAGCAGTACTTC
TRBV28	TRBD1	14	TRBJ1-1	CASRPGQANTEAFF	TGTGCCAGCAGACCGGGACAGGCGAACACTGAAGCTTTCTTT
TRBV18	TRBD2	13	TRBJ2-1	CASFPTSGIEQFF	TGTGCCAGCTTTCCGACTAGCGGGATTGAGCAGTTCTTC
TRBV6-1	NA	13	TRBJ1-5	CASSSTGYQPQHF	TGTGCCAGCAGTTCCACAGGGTATCAGCCCCAGCATTTT
TRBV6-4	TRBD1	17	TRBJ1-2	CATYPRQGIPLSYGYTF	TGTGCCACCTATCCCCGACAGGGGATCCCCTTAAGCTATGGCTACACCTTC
TRBV4-3	NA	14	TRBJ2-7	CASSLTVSSYEQYF	TGCGCCAGCAGCTTGACAGTCAGCTCCTACGAGCAGTACTTC
TRBV7-8	NA	16	TRBJ1-1	CASSEVLTGKNTEAFF	TGTGCCAGCAGCGAAGTGCTAACAGGGAAGAACACTGAAGCTTTCTTT
TRBV7-8	TRBD2	14	TRBJ2-5	CASSPTSGDGAQYF	TGTGCCAGCAGCCCGACTAGCGGGGATGGGGCCCAGTACTTC
TRBV7-2	TRBD1	13	TRBJ2-7	CASSSIGQGEQYF	TGTGCCAGCAGCTCGATAGGACAGGGCGAGCAGTACTTC
TRBV4-3	TRBD2	17	TRBJ2-7	CASSQSGGRGPSYEQYF	TGCGCCAGCAGCCAATCGGGCGGGAGAGGCCCTTCCTACGAGCAGTACTTC
TRBV28	TRBD2	18	TRBJ2-3	CASRFLGAGGSSTDTQYF	TGTGCCAGCAGGTTCCTTGGCGCGGGGGGGTCTAGCACAGATACGCAGTATTTT
TRBV6-5	TRBD2	15	TRBJ2-1	CASTKWEGYYNEQFF	TGTGCCAGCACTAAGTGGGAGGGCTACTACAATGAGCAGTTCTTC
TRBV18	NA	13	TRBJ2-5	CASSPTVGETQYF	TGTGCCAGCTCACCGACAGTGGGAGAGACCCAGTACTTC
TRBV4-2	NA	17	TRBJ2-2	CASSQDTGSANTGELFF	TGTGCCAGCAGCCAAGACACAGGAAGCGCGAACACCGGGGAGCTGTTTTTT
TRBV27	TRBD2	15	TRBJ2-7	CASSLRWGGGYEQYF	TGTGCCAGCAGTTTAAGGTGGGGGGGAGGCTACGAGCAGTACTTC
TRBV28	TRBD2	17	TRBJ2-3	CASSLWPSGTSTDTQYF	TGTGCCAGCAGTTTATGGCCCAGCGGGACTAGCACAGATACGCAGTATTTT
TRBV9	NA	14	TRBJ2-3	CASSVVDRTDTQYF	TGTGCCAGCAGCGTAGTTGATAGAACAGATACGCAGTATTTT
TRBV28	NA	12	TRBJ1-6	CASSFSGSPLHF	TGTGCCAGCAGTTTCTCGGGGTCACCCCTCCACTTT
TRBV6-5	NA	13	TRBJ1-1	CASSPPRATEAFF	TGTGCCAGCAGTCCCCCCCGAGCCACTGAAGCTTTCTTT
TRBV9	TRBD2	16	TRBJ2-1	CASSVGGASGYNEQFF	TGTGCCAGCAGCGTAGGAGGGGCTAGCGGATACAATGAGCAGTTCTTC